Following are 18 T cell receptor beta chains from one sample sequenced in a study of shared clonotypes between healthy human individuals. Sequenced by immunoSEQ multiplex PCR; TCRdb stores in-frame clones only, minus some. The sample yields a few million clones, nearly 97% seen once. The sequenced material came from naive CD4+ T cells sorted from blood. As to subset: CD45RA+ positively selected. All receptors derive from a man aged 18 to 30 in good health.

J is TRBJ2-3 and V is TRBV6-1, with a possible D match to TRBD2 (5 bases). The CDR3 has 12 residues. Trimming took 6 bases from V and 3 from J, leaving 7 bases between them. Germline loops: CDR1 MNHNS, CDR2 SASEGT. The CDR3 DNA reads TGTGCCAGCAGAAGACTAACAGATACGCAGTATTTT. Protein sequence: CASRRLTDTQYF.

V and J are TRBV30 and TRBJ2-1; 11 bases match TRBD2. This CDR3 is built from 15 residues. V gave up 3 bases and J gave up 3 bases; unmatched junction bases: 4. Germline V gene lookup returns CDR1 GTSNPN and CDR2 SVGIG (reference sequence). The chain's CDR3 is CAWSGTSGLYNEQFF. The CDR3 DNA reads as TGTGCCTGGAGCGGGACTAGCGGACTCTACAATGAGCAGTTCTTC.

This rearrangement joins TRBV18 to TRBJ1-2; D possibly corresponds to TRBD1 (6 bases). This CDR3 spans 13 amino acids. Germline V gene data show CDR1 as KGHSH and CDR2 as LQKENI. The V end was cut by 4 bases, the J end by 8 bases, with 14 bases between. The CDR3 loop is CASSLSEGEGYTF. CDR3 in DNA: TGTGCCAGCTCACTATCAGAGGGGGAAGGCTACACCTTC.

In this sample, this clone turned up once. V and J are TRBV28 and TRBJ1-2; perhaps TRBD1 as D (5 bases). The CDR3 sequence is 15 residues long. Trimming stripped 4 bases from V and 5 bases from J, with 17 bases between. The germline gives CDR1 MDHEN, CDR2 SYDVKM. CDR3 DNA: TGTGCCAGCAGTTCCCCCTCGACAGAGTCATATGGCTACACCTTC. Translated: CASSSPSTESYGYTF.

This clone occurred a few times. The J gene is TRBJ2-3, the V gene TRBV7-8, with D hard to call. The CDR3 has 17 residues. Deletions cut 0 bases from V and 1 base from J, with 14 bases between. Germline-derived CDR1 and CDR2 are SGHVS and FQNEAQ. The CDR3 DNA is TGTGCCAGCAGCTTAGCGGGTGGTAGCCGGCGCACAGATACGCAGTATTTT. This codes for CASSLAGGSRRTDTQYF.

The chain employs TRBV29-1 and TRBJ2-2; D unresolved. Germline lookup yields CDR1 SQVTM and CDR2 ANQGSEA. V lost 7 bases, J lost 6 bases, and 15 bases lay in between. The length of the CDR3 is 13 residues. CDR3 nucleotides: TGCAGCGCCCGACCAACCAGTTCCGGGGAGCTGTTTTTT. Protein: CSARPTSSGELFF.

With regard to this clone: At the DNA level, this CDR3 is encoded by other sequences in the same sample as well. The rearrangement links TRBV5-1 to TRBJ1-3; no reliable D call. The CDR3 is made up of 15 amino acids. Germline loops: CDR1 SGHRS, CDR2 YFSETQ. V was cut by 0 bases and J by 2 bases, with 9 bases left in between. Here the CDR3 DNA reads TGCGCCAGCAGCTTGGGCGGCGGGGCTGGAAACACCATATATTTT. Protein product: CASSLGGGAGNTIYF.

The chain uses TRBV2 and TRBJ2-3; 9 bases align to TRBD2. This CDR3 region has 16 residues. The ends lost 4 bases at V and 1 base at J; junction bases unmatched: 6. The germline V gene has CDR1 SNHLY and CDR2 FYNNEI. The CDR3 region is CASSGLAVSRTDTQYF. CDR3 in DNA: TGTGCCAGCAGTGGACTAGCGGTGAGCCGCACAGATACGCAGTATTTT.

The table lists this clone with a count of one. V usage is TRBV6-1 and J usage is TRBJ2-7; 7 positions match TRBD2. V was pared by 8 bases and J by 0 bases, with 10 bases of the junction left unmatched. This CDR3 has 15 residues. The V gene's germline CDR1 is MNHNS and CDR2 SASEGT. The CDR3 sequence is CASLPLGGSSYEQYF. The CDR3 nucleotides read TGTGCCAGCCTCCCCCTGGGGGGGAGCTCCTACGAGCAGTACTTC.

The chain couples TRBV4-1 to TRBJ2-1, with TRBD1 identical over 8 bases. CDR3 length: 19 residues. V lost 4 bases and J lost 1; bases outside the gene matches: 15. CDR1 and CDR2 (germline): MGHRA, YSYEKL. The CDR3 reads CASSPISRGRGGSYNEQFF. The CDR3 coding sequence is TGCGCCAGCAGCCCGATCAGCAGGGGGCGCGGTGGGTCCTACAATGAGCAGTTCTTC.

The CDR3 DNA reads TGTGCCAGCAGCCGGGGTCAAGAGACCCAGTACTTC. Translated: CASSRGQETQYF. The rearrangement joins TRBV14 to TRBJ2-5; D uncertain. CDR1 is SGHDN, CDR2 FVKESK, per germline. V shed 4 bases and J shed 2 bases, with 5 bases lying between them. The CDR3 extends over 12 amino acids.

The rearrangement links TRBV15 to TRBJ1-1; D gene uncertain. The CDR3 totals 15 residues. Between the trimmed V and J ends, which lost 1 base and 0 bases, there was a span of 9 bases. The germline CDR1 and CDR2 sequences are LNHNV and YYDKDF (reference sequence). CDR3 in DNA: TGTGCCACCAGCAGAGGTAGGAGCTTGAACACTGAAGCTTTCTTT. Protein: CATSRGRSLNTEAFF. The full variable domain, rest sourced from reference TRBV15 and TRBJ1-1, is DAMVIQNPRYQVTQFGKPVTLSCSQTLNHNVMYWYQQKSSQAPKLLFHYYDKDFNNEADTPDNFQSRRPNTSFCFLDIRSPGLGDTAMYLCATSRGRSLNTEAFFGQGTRLTVV.

This clone came up once. The chain uses TRBV5-1 and TRBJ2-7; no definite D call. Germline V gives CDR1 SGHRS, CDR2 YFSETQ. This CDR3 region has 15 residues. Trimming left V 5 bases short and J 0 bases short, with 15 bases between. The CDR3 region has the DNA TGCGCCAGCAGTCGGCTGGCCGGTAGCTCCTACGAGCAGTACTTC. Translation gives CASSRLAGSSYEQYF.

This sequence joins TRBV6-5 and TRBJ1-6; D is unclear. Per germline, CDR1 MNHEY and CDR2 SVGAGI. V lost 2 bases and J lost 13, with 18 bases in between. The CDR3 is made up of 15 amino acids. DNA for the CDR3: TGTGCCAGCAGTTACCTCAGTCTGGCAGGCGCCCCCCTCCACTTT. Encoded protein: CASSYLSLAGAPLHF.

The rearrangement links TRBV29-1 to TRBJ2-7, with D possibly being TRBD1 or TRBD2 (5 bases each). Trimming cost V 6 bases and J 3 bases, with 9 bases left between them. The CDR3 runs 11 residues. Germline CDR1 SQVTM, CDR2 ANQGSEA. CDR3 residues: CSVWDGYEQYF. In nucleotides, the CDR3 is TGCAGCGTCTGGGACGGCTACGAGCAGTACTTC.

The rearrangement uses TRBV19 and TRBJ1-1; TRBD1 aligns across 9 bases. The CDR3 extends over 14 amino acids. Trimming at V came to 5 bases and at J to 5 bases, leaving 6 bases not matched to a gene. CDR1 is LNHDA and CDR2 is SQIVND in the germline V gene (reference sequence). The CDR3, as DNA: TGTGCCAGTAGTGAACAGGGGGCTCGTACTGAAGCTTTCTTT. Translation gives CASSEQGARTEAFF.

The genes are TRBV19 and TRBJ1-5; TRBD1 agrees at 10 bases. CDR1 is LNHDA and CDR2 is SQIVND in the germline V gene (reference sequence). The CDR3 runs 16 residues. The ends lost 7 bases at V and 7 bases at J; junction bases unmatched: 13. The chain's CDR3 is CASTPGSGQGIQPQHF. For the CDR3, the DNA is TGTGCCAGTACTCCCGGTTCGGGACAGGGGATCCAGCCCCAGCATTTT. The full variable domain, completed using reference TRBV19 and TRBJ1-5, is DGGITQSPKYLFRKEGQNVTLSCEQNLNHDAMYWYRQDPGQGLRLIYYSQIVNDFQKGDIAEGYSVSREKKESFPLTVTSAQKNPTAFYLCASTPGSGQGIQPQHFGDGTRLSIL.

The chain is built from TRBV28 and TRBJ2-5; 8 positions match TRBD2. The CDR3 sequence is 14 residues long. Germline V CDR1 and CDR2: MDHEN, SYDVKM. The V segment lost 6 bases and the J segment 6 bases; nucleotides outside the gene matches: 9. CDR3 in amino acids: CASRPAGGEKTQYF. For the CDR3, the DNA is TGTGCCAGCAGGCCCGCCGGGGGGGAAAAGACCCAGTACTTC.